This record concerns one T cell receptor (beta chain) sequence. Its cognate antigen is unknown. The PCR employed 60 Vbeta primers together with 13 Jbeta primers. Assay used: immunoSEQ multiplex PCR; TCRdb lists only in-frame clones, some missing. The sample records tens of thousands of clones, more than 75% being singletons. This record comes from a study of cytomegalovirus exposure and HLA in healthy donors. Study results and caveats: In a later analysis, a missense DCLRE1C variant was linked to TCR beta V- and J-gene trimming. As immune exposure information, only CMV serostatus was available. Sequence variants that were highly shared formed a cluster that was likely a sequencing artifact.

Germline CDR1 and CDR2: SGHNT and YYREEE (reference sequence). CDR3 size: 14 residues. V gave up 0 bases and J gave up 2 bases, with 6 bases separating them. The gene calls are TRBV5-4 and TRBJ1-3; D is ambiguous. The sequenced sample was PBMCs. This TCR was sampled from a man aged 18 to 29 in good health and CMV-seropositive. The CDR3 nucleotides are TGTGCCAGCAGCTTGGAATCCGCTGGAAACACCATATATTTT. Protein sequence: CASSLESAGNTIYF.